This TCR beta chain was captured in a study of CD8+ T cells in alopecia areata. This CDR3 region has 15 residues. Trimming left V 1 base short and J 0 bases short, with 8 bases between. CDR1 is SGHTS and CDR2 is YDEGEE in the germline V gene. This clone came up a few times. Treatment: oral pan-JAK inhibitor, 5-10 mg twice daily. RNA was extracted and reverse transcribed into cDNA as the sequencing template. TCRdb's table, derived via immunoSEQ multiplex PCR, lists solely in-frame clones and lacks some. The sample holds approximately 110,000 clones; 55% to 60% are singletons and the top ten take roughly 3.5%.

This rearrangement joins TRBV5-8 to TRBJ2-4; D is ambiguous. The clonotype originates from a human donor with alopecia areata. The material sequenced was CD4+ T cells sorted from blood, taken at week 24, from a patient treated with tofacitinib. The CDR3 loop reads CASSLWGIAKNIQYF. CDR3 coding DNA: TGTGCCAGCAGCTTGTGGGGAATAGCCAAAAACATTCAGTACTTC.